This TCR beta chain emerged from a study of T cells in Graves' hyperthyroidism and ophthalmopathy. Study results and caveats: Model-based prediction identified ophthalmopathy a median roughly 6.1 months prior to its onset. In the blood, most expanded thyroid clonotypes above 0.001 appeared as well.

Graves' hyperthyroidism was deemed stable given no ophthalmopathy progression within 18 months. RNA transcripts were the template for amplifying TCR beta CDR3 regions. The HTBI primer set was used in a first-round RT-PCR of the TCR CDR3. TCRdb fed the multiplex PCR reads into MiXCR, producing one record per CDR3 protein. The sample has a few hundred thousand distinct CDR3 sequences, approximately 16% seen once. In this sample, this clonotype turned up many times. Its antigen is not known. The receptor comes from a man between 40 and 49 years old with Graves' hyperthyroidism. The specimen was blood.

The CDR3 coding sequence is TGTGCCAGCTCACCTCCCGCAGCGAACACTGAAGCTTTCTTT. It codes for CASSPPAANTEAFF. The chain recombines TRBV18 with TRBJ1-1; D is undetermined. Trimming pared 3 bases from V and 1 base from J, leaving 9 bases between. The CDR3 length is 14 residues. Germline CDR1 and CDR2: KGHSH and LQKENI.